This T cell receptor beta chain came from a study of type 1 regulatory T cells (dated by TCRdb to the early 2020s). Some background on the complete study: An in vitro protocol by which a Tr1-enriched, alloantigen-specific CD4 T cell product named T-allo10 was generated was characterized in the study. Patients with hematological malignancies who were receiving allogeneic hematopoietic stem cell transplantation were the group in which T-allo10 was being clinically evaluated.

Concerning this clonotype: It has no known antigen specificity. Per-base quality was not reported, and no clone a single base away is much larger than it.

Instrument on record: Illumina MiSeq. TCRdb trimmed public reads at Q25 via fastp, called clones via MiXCR and kept in-frame beta chains. Rows with one shared CDR3 protein collapse into an entry with the most common genes and DNA. Within this sample are 60,000 to 70,000 distinct CDR3 sequences, with roughly 50% of them counted one time only. The top ten clones comprise about 2% of the sample. V loses 7 bases of germline sequence and J loses 2 bases, and the interval between the two ends is 7 bases. From the cysteine through the phenylalanine, the CDR3 covers 12 amino acids. This entry keeps only the CDR3 DNA: 36 bases, framed from base 1. CDR1 and CDR2 are drawn from the germline V gene: LGHNA, YNFKEQ. The research as a whole found: Compared with non-Tr1 cells, Tr1 cells had a narrower TCR repertoire, and the study took this difference to reflect clonal expansion driven by alloantigen.

This receptor was obtained from a human donor in good health. The sequencing input was cultured non-Tr1 T cells, either the whole culture or a sorted T cell fraction (not recorded which). The meaning of the sample's cell subset or site label: non-Tr1 population from the T-allo10 product. This receptor chain uses TRBV4-2 and TRBJ2-3; there is no confident call for the D gene. At the DNA level, the sequence is TGTGCCAGCACTAGTCACACAGATACGCAGTATTTT. This encodes CASTSHTDTQYF.